This T cell receptor (beta chain) was obtained from a study of control samples from healthy donors and cancer patients. Per the germline V gene, CDR1 is KGHSH and CDR2 is LQKENI. V lost 4 bases and J lost 2, with 11 bases in between. The CDR3 is made up of 15 amino acids. Libraries were prepared by immunoSEQ multiplex PCR; TCRdb keeps only in-frame clonotypes and omits some of them. The data show about 170,000 clones, 85% to 95% seen once. The receptor was derived from an older woman in good health. Sequencing was carried out using blood. This rearrangement joins TRBV18 to TRBJ2-2; D call uncertain. This CDR3 reads CASSLTAQNTGELFF. CDR3 nucleotide sequence: TGTGCCAGCTCACTCACAGCCCAAAACACCGGGGAGCTGTTTTTT.